This TCR beta chain was sequenced for a study of early T cells in non-severe SARS-CoV-2 infection. Looking at the study overall: Sequenced material consisted of bulk RNA (from unsorted whole blood), and chains were unpaired.

Regarding this clonotype: Its antigen is undetermined.

TCRdb ran MiXCR on the 5' RACE reads and lists one entry per CDR3 protein. Among 65,000 to 90,000 distinct CDR3 sequences, around 12% were seen once, and the ten largest hold less than 8.5%. Study findings and constraints: The VDJdb matching leaned toward anti-spike CD8 responses and overlooked private and CD4 specificities.

In germline, CDR1 is MNHEY, CDR2 SVGAGI. CDR3 length equals 16 residues. The V and J ends lost 0 bases and 6 bases, in that order; junction bases with no gene match: 3. This clonotype was obtained from an adult who was a healthcare worker with PCR-confirmed SARS-CoV-2 infection or an uninfected control (not recorded which). The sequenced sample consisted of whole blood. This chain links TRBV6-5 with TRBJ2-1; the match to TRBD2 covers 12 bases. CDR3 DNA: TGTGCCAGCAGTTACTCACGGACTAGCGGGACCAATGAGCAGTTCTTC. It is translated as CASSYSRTSGTNEQFF.